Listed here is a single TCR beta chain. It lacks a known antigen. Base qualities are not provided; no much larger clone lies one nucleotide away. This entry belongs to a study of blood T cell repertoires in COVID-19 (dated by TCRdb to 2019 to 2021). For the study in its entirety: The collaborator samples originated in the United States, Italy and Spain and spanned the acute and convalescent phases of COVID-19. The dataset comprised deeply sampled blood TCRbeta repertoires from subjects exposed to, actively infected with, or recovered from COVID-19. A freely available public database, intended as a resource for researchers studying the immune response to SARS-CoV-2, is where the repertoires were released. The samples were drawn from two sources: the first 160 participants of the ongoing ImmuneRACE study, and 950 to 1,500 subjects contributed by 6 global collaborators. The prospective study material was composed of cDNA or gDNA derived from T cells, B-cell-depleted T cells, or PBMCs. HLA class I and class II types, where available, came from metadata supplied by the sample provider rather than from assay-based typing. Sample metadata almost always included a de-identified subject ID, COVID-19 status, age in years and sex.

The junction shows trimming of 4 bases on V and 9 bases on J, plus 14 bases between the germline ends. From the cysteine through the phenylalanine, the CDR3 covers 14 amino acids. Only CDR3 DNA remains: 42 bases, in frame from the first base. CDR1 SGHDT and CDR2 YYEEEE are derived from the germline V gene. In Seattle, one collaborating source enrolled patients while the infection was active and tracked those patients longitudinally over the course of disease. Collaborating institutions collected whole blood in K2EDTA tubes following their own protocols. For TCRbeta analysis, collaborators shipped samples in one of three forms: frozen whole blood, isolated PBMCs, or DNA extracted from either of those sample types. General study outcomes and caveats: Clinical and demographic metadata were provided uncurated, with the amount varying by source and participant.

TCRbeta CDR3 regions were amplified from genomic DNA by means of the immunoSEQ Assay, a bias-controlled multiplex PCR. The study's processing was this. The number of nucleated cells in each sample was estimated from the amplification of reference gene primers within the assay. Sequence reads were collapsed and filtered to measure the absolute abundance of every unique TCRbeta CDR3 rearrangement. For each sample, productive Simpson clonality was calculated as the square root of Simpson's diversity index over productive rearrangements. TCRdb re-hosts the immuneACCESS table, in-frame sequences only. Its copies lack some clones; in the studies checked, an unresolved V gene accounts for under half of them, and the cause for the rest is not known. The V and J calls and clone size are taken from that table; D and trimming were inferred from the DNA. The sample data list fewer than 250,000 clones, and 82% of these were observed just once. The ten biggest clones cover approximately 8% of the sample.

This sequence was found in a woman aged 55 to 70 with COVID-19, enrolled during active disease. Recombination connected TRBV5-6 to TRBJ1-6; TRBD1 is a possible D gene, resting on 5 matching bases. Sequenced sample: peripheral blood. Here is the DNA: TGTGCCAGCAGCGCGGGACCCCGGGGTTCACCCCTCCACTTT. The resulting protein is CASSAGPRGSPLHF. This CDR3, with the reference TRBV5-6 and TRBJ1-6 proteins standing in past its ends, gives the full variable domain DAGVTQSPTHLIKTRGQQVTLRCSPKSGHDTVSWYQQALGQGPQFIFQYYEEEERQRGNFPDRFSGHQFPNYSSELNVNALLLGDSALYLCASSAGPRGSPLHFGNGTRLTVT.